This T cell receptor (beta chain) is drawn from a study of T-cell reconstitution after alpha-beta-depleted transplantation in children. Germline V gene data show CDR1 as MGHRA and CDR2 as YSYEKL. This CDR3 contains 16 residues. Trimming cost V 0 bases and J 14 bases; bases outside gene matches: 8. A library of TCRbeta sequences, prepared with unique molecular identifiers, was generated. One entry per CDR3 protein, called by TCRdb with MiXCR from the PCR reads. The table shows some 500,000 distinct CDR3 sequences, with around 17% occurring only once. The sequence derives from a human donor who donated a stem cell graft to a child with acute lymphoblastic leukemia. The sequences come from PBMCs from the stem cell graft donor, collected from the stem cell graft. V gene TRBV4-1 combines with J gene TRBJ2-1; 15 bases are shared with TRBD2. Written as DNA, the CDR3 is TGCGCCAGCAGCCAAGAAGGAGGACTAGCGGGAGGGCCGGAGTTCTTC. It encodes CASSQEGGLAGGPEFF.